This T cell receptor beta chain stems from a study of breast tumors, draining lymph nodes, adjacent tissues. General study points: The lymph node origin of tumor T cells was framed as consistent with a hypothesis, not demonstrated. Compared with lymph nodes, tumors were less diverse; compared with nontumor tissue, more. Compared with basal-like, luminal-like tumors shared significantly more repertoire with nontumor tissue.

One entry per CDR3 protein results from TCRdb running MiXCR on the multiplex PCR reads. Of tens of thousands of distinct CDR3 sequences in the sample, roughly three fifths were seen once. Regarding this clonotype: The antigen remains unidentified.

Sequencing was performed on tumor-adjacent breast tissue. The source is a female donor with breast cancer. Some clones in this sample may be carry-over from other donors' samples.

The CDR3 loop reads CASSIGRAAYEQYF. The DNA for the CDR3 is TGTGCCAGTAGTATTGGCAGGGCCGCCTACGAGCAGTACTTC. The rearrangement links TRBV19 to TRBJ2-7, with D possibly TRBD1 on 5 matching bases. Germline V gene data show CDR1 as LNHDA and CDR2 as SQIVND (reference sequence). The CDR3 extends over 14 amino acids. Deletions cut 3 bases from V and 2 bases from J, with 11 bases between.